Reported below is one T cell receptor (beta chain). TCRdb re-derived calls from the reads in MiXCR, one entry per CDR3 protein. The sample holds approximately 400,000 distinct CDR3 sequences, about 33% seen once. These data originate in a study of T cell repertoires in cytomegalovirus infection. This TCR was recovered from a human donor in good health (CMV status not recorded). Some clones in this sample may be carry-over from other donors' samples. Sample: PBMCs.

Here the CDR3 reads CASSFQGRLSYEQYF. The CDR3 DNA reads TGTGCCAGCAGCTTCCAGGGACGGCTCTCCTACGAGCAGTACTTC. V gene TRBV12-3 or TRBV12-4 combines with J gene TRBJ2-7; D tentatively reads TRBD1 or TRBD2 (5 bases each). The ends were cut back, 6 bases at V and 0 bases at J, with 15 bases in the middle. This CDR3 is 15 amino acids long.